The 26 T cell receptor beta chains below all came from one sample that was sequenced in a study of tumor and adjacent non-tumor tissue in lung cancer. The template was RNA from unsorted bulk tissue. Three rounds of nested PCR, following a modified ARM-PCR protocol, produced the TCRbeta library. TCRdb used MiXCR to reprocess the multiplex PCR reads, holding one entry per CDR3 protein. Here the sample spans just over 200,000 distinct CDR3 sequences, 60% to 75% being singletons. Sequencing was carried out using lung tumor tissue. Source of these receptors: a man in his fifties or sixties with non-small cell lung cancer.

With respect to this clonotype: The germline gene is not matched at one end of the junction; a read error may be the cause. The gene calls are TRBV4-1 and TRBJ1-6; the D gene is possibly TRBD1 (6 bases). This CDR3 contains 15 residues. Germline assignment: CDR1 MGHRA and CDR2 YSYEKL. The CDR3 DNA reads as TGTACCAGCAGCCAAGATACAGGGAACAATTCACCCCTCCACTTT. Translation gives CTSSQDTGNNSPLHF.

Of note for this clonotype: This clone may be a read error of a much larger clone one base away. V and J are TRBV12-3 or TRBV12-4 and TRBJ2-7; D is ambiguous. With 10 bases removed from V and 3 bases from J, the gap between germline ends came to 22 bases. The CDR3 loop spans 15 amino acids. CDR3 coding DNA: TGTGCCATTCGCCGGCACCTAGATACCTTCTACGAGCAGTACTTC. This codes for CAIRRHLDTFYEQYF.

Remarks on this clonotype: The CDR3 does not end in the conserved phenylalanine or tryptophan, so this is likely a read error. V usage is TRBV4-3 and J usage is TRBJ1-4; unclear D gene. Germline CDR1 and CDR2: LGHNA and YSLEER. CDR3 length equals 16 residues. Trimming pared 4 bases from V and 0 bases from J, leaving 12 bases between. CDR3 sequence: CASSRRQVATNEKLFI. The CDR3 DNA sequence: TGCGCCAGCAGCCGGCGGCAGGTCGCAACTAATGAAAAACTGTTTATT.

The count of this clonotype is one. The CDR3 carries no conserved terminal phenylalanine or tryptophan, so it likely arises from a read error. The J gene is TRBJ1-2, the V gene TRBV14, with a weak D call TRBD1 (5 bases). V was shortened by 8 bases and J by 0 bases, with 10 bases between the two germline ends. This CDR3 region has 13 residues. CDR1 and CDR2 from the germline V gene are SGHDN and FVKESK. The CDR3 DNA reads as TGTGCCAGCCGGGACGCTACTAACTATGGCTACACCCTC. Residues: CASRDATNYGYTL.

This sequence joins TRBV5-5 and TRBJ1-2; tentative D call: TRBD1 (5 bases). V lost 4 bases to trimming and J lost 4 bases, with 17 bases between them. This CDR3 is built from 15 residues. CDR1 is SGHKS and CDR2 is YYEKEE in the germline V gene (reference sequence). The CDR3 protein is CASSLQGGETYGYTF. The CDR3 bases are TGTGCCAGCAGCCTCCAGGGAGGCGAAACCTATGGCTACACCTTC.

With regard to this clonotype: An end of the junction differs from the germline gene, which may be a read error. V usage is TRBV11-2 and J usage is TRBJ2-3; 12 nucleotides align to TRBD2. Per germline, CDR1 SGHAT and CDR2 FQNNGV. The CDR3 extends over 18 amino acids. In nucleotides, the CDR3 is TGTGCCAGCAGCTTAGCTCCTACTAGCGGGGGGACGACAGGTACGCAGTATTTT. This translates into CASSLAPTSGGTTGTQYF.

The gene calls are TRBV20-1 and TRBJ1-1, with no clear D. This CDR3 is 14 amino acids long. Deletions cut 0 bases from V and 4 bases from J, with 12 bases between. The germline V gene has CDR1 DFQATT and CDR2 SNEGSKA (reference sequence). In DNA, the CDR3 is TGCAGTGCTAGAGATACCGGCCGAGGCACTGAAGCTTTCTTT. Its protein is CSARDTGRGTEAFF.

The chain recombines TRBV5-1 with TRBJ1-3; D is unresolved. Trimming stripped 4 bases from V and 8 bases from J, with 13 bases between. There are 13 residues in the CDR3. Germline lookup yields CDR1 SGHRS and CDR2 YFSETQ. CDR3 amino acids: CASSPVGLDTIYF. CDR3 in DNA: TGCGCCAGCAGCCCGGTAGGGCTGGACACCATATATTTT.

This clonotype was recorded at least ten times. This chain joins TRBV11-3 and TRBJ2-3; TRBD1 is a possible D gene (6 bases). Germline CDR1 SGHNT, CDR2 YENEEA. V was cut by 0 bases and J by 4 bases, with 14 bases left in between. This CDR3 spans 16 amino acids. CDR3 residues: CASSLESGRGADTQYF. DNA of the CDR3: TGTGCCAGCAGCTTAGAGTCGGGCAGGGGCGCAGATACGCAGTATTTT.

Worth noting for this clonotype: An end of the junction does not agree with germline; a read error may underlie this. The chain uses TRBV20-1 and TRBJ2-1, with D possibly TRBD2 on 6 matching bases. Germline V gene lookup returns CDR1 DFQATT and CDR2 SNEGSKA (reference sequence). This CDR3 comprises 13 residues. The CDR3 nucleotides read TGCAGTGCTCGGGACTTCACCTACAATAAGCAGTTCTTC. Translated: CSARDFTYNKQFF.

The table lists this clonotype with a count of one. The junction shows a germline mismatch at one end, possibly a read error. The rearrangement joins TRBV11-3 to TRBJ2-4; possible D gene TRBD1, 5 bases. The CDR3 loop spans 13 amino acids. CDR1 is SGHNT, CDR2 YENEEA, per germline. CDR3 residues: CASSRTIKNIQNF. As DNA, the CDR3 is TGTGCCAGCAGCCGGACAATTAAGAACATTCAGAACTTC.

Note on this clonotype: Germline is not matched at one junction end, which may reflect a read error. V gene TRBV20-1 combines with J gene TRBJ1-2, with 7 bases that match TRBD1. The CDR3 length is 15 residues. From germline, CDR1 is DFQATT and CDR2 SNEGSKA (reference sequence). The CDR3 protein is CIARDPGQSYYGYTF. CDR3 coding DNA: TGCATTGCTAGAGATCCGGGACAGTCCTACTATGGCTACACATTC.

This sequence joins TRBV6-2 or TRBV6-3 and TRBJ2-5; a possible D gene is TRBD2 (6 bases). V gave up 9 bases and J gave up 3 bases, with 8 bases separating them. CDR1 and CDR2 from the germline V gene are MNHEY and SVGEGT. The CDR3 sequence is 11 residues long. This CDR3 is CARRREETQYF. The CDR3 DNA is TGTGCCAGGAGGAGGGAAGAGACCCAGTACTTC.

This clonotype appeared a single time. The junction departs from germline at one end; a sequencing error may be responsible. The chain employs TRBV5-4 and TRBJ2-7; D uncertain. This CDR3 region has 11 residues. The V gene's germline CDR1 is SGHNT and CDR2 YYREEE (reference sequence). Here the CDR3 reads CVSSNDYEQYF. The CDR3 DNA reads TGTGTCAGCAGTAACGACTACGAGCAGTACTTC.

The table lists this clonotype with a few counts. The chain couples TRBV6-5 to TRBJ2-7; TRBD1 matches at 7 bases. The CDR3 is 14 amino acids. V gave up 6 bases and J gave up 6 bases; unmatched junction bases: 11. Germline V CDR1 and CDR2: MNHEY, SVGAGI. CDR3 sequence (DNA): TGTGCCAGCAGCCTCGGGACAGCCAGACGCGAGCAGTACTTC. It yields the protein CASSLGTARREQYF.

Comments on this clonotype: A junction boundary mismatches the germline segment, possibly from a read error. This chain uses TRBV6-5 with TRBJ2-7; 7 bases are a match to TRBD1. CDR1 and CDR2 (germline): MNHEY, SVGAGI. The CDR3 extends over 13 amino acids. CDR3: CASTSGQAGEPYF. CDR3 DNA sequence: TGTGCCAGCACCTCCGGACAGGCGGGCGAGCCGTACTTC.

This clonotype was observed a single time. The chain uses TRBV5-5 and TRBJ1-1; TRBD1 matches at 7 bases. The CDR3 runs 12 residues. CDR1 and CDR2 from the germline V gene are SGHKS and YYEKEE (reference sequence). V gave up 4 bases and J gave up 10 bases; unmatched junction bases: 7. CDR3 protein: CASSGTGARAFF. In nucleotides, the CDR3 is TGTGCCAGCAGCGGAACAGGGGCTAGAGCTTTCTTT.

This rearrangement joins TRBV20-1 to TRBJ1-2; D gene uncertain. The CDR3 spans 13 residues. Germline V gene sequence: CDR1 DFQATT, CDR2 SNEGSKA (reference sequence). V lost 3 bases, J lost 1 base, and 9 bases lay in between. The CDR3 loop reads CSASVTRNYGYTF. In DNA, the CDR3 is TGCAGTGCTAGCGTCACCCGTAACTATGGCTACACCTTC.

V and J are TRBV4-1 and TRBJ2-7, with D perhaps TRBD2 (5 bases). The CDR3 is made up of 14 amino acids. Trimming took off 1 base at V and 5 bases at J, with 12 bases between the two ends. CDR1 and CDR2 from the germline V gene are MGHRA and YSYEKL. CDR3 loop: CASSQAGPGDEQYF. The CDR3 bases are TGCGCCAGCAGCCAAGCGGGCCCCGGGGACGAGCAGTACTTC.

Concerning this clonotype: This sequence may be a read error, since a much larger clone differs from it by one base. The chain uses TRBV4-2 and TRBJ2-1, with 7 bases aligning to TRBD2. This CDR3 comprises 16 residues. V shed 6 bases, J shed 7 bases, and the junction held 15 bases outside the gene matches. Germline CDR1 reads LGHNA; CDR2 reads YNFKEQ. Here the CDR3 reads CASRSSRGRAANEQFF. CDR3 DNA: TGTGCCAGCAGATCATCTAGAGGGAGGGCGGCGAATGAGCAGTTCTTC.

This clonotype was recorded a few times. This chain uses TRBV12-3 or TRBV12-4 with TRBJ2-5; weak D call: TRBD1 (5 bases). V shed 6 bases and J shed 13 bases, with 18 bases lying between them. The CDR3 runs to 12 residues. CDR3 residues: CASSNKGRIGYF. The CDR3 DNA reads as TGTGCCAGCAGCAATAAGGGGCGGATTGGGTACTTC.

This clonotype was detected only once. This rearrangement joins TRBV20-1 to TRBJ2-4, with unresolved D. The germline CDR1 and CDR2 sequences are DFQATT and SNEGSKA (reference sequence). The CDR3 sequence is 13 residues long. Trimming shortened V by 6 bases and J by 1 base, and 10 bases separated the two germline ends. CDR3 protein: CSAPEGAKNIQYF. The CDR3 DNA reads TGCAGTGCGCCGGAAGGGGCCAAAAACATTCAGTACTTC.

On this clonotype: The junction departs from the called germline gene at one end, perhaps through a read error. The V call is TRBV4-3, the J call TRBJ2-3; possible D gene TRBD2, 5 bases. This CDR3 has 17 residues. CDR1 LGHNA and CDR2 YSLEER come from the germline V gene. Here the CDR3 reads CASIQVMSGASTDTQYF. CDR3 DNA: TGCGCCAGCATACAAGTAATGAGCGGAGCAAGCACTGATACGCAGTATTTT.

A word on this clonotype: Since the CDR3 does not end with the conserved phenylalanine or tryptophan, this likely comes from a read error. This sequence joins TRBV4-2 and TRBJ2-5; 11 nucleotides align to TRBD2. This CDR3 is 16 amino acids long. Germline values: CDR1 LGHNA, CDR2 YNFKEQ. The CDR3 is CASSQGLAGGQETQYL. The CDR3 nucleotides read TGTGCCAGCAGCCAAGGGCTAGCGGGGGGTCAAGAGACACAGTACCTC.

V is TRBV20-1 and J is TRBJ2-4, with TRBD2 identical over 7 bases. Germline V CDR1 and CDR2: DFQATT, SNEGSKA (reference sequence). V was pared by 7 bases and J by 8 bases, with 8 bases of the junction left unmatched. The CDR3 is 12 residues long. The chain's CDR3 is CSGGDYTDIQYF. In DNA, the CDR3 is TGCAGTGGTGGGGACTACACTGACATTCAGTACTTC.

The chain employs TRBV4-2 and TRBJ2-7; the D is unclear. Germline values: CDR1 LGHNA, CDR2 YNFKEQ. This CDR3 is built from 15 residues. The DNA of the CDR3 is TGTATCAGCAGCCAAGATTTAGGAGATATGGGGGAGCAGTACTTC. The encoded protein is CISSQDLGDMGEQYF.